The present TCR beta chain was sequenced within a study of blood T cell repertoires in COVID-19. Repertoires were generated with immunoSEQ multiplex PCR, while TCRdb's copy carries only in-frame clones and drops some. The sample contains about 270,000 clones, around 93% of which appear only once. The CDR3 runs 11 residues. V lost 5 bases to trimming and J lost 5 bases, with 6 bases between them. Material: PBMCs or T cells enriched from blood (not recorded which). V usage is TRBV12-3 or TRBV12-4 and J usage is TRBJ1-2; no reliable D call. This clonotype was sampled from a man between 35 and 55 years old who had been exposed to COVID-19. The CDR3 spells CASSLGYGYTF. In DNA, the CDR3 is TGTGCCAGCAGTCTCGGTTATGGCTACACCTTC.